This TCR beta chain was identified during a study of somatic mutations in cytotoxic T cells in rheumatoid arthritis. The overall study: No treatment had yet been given when patient blood (approximately 33 ml EDTA) was drawn, right after diagnosis. Some V beta antibody-stained T-cell populations were flow-sorted at nearly 100% purity, including V beta1+ cells sequenced for TCRB.

Each population, CD4+ and CD8+ cells, was isolated by positive magnetic bead selection and checked for purity by flow cytometry. Sequencing was performed with immunoSEQ multiplex PCR; in TCRdb, only in-frame clones are kept and a portion is missing. The sample lists approximately 16,000 clones; nearly 80% were seen once. The CDR3 contains 15 residues. Germline V CDR1 and CDR2: SEHNR, FQNEAQ (reference sequence). Trimming took off 1 base at V and 4 bases at J, with 12 bases between the two ends. Findings and limits, study-wide: The study found CD8+ clonality increased with age in rheumatoid arthritis patients, not healthy controls.

This clone was found once. What it recognizes is unknown. Sample: CD8+ T cells sorted from blood. This TCR came from an adult with rheumatoid arthritis. The chain is built from TRBV7-9 and TRBJ2-3, with D perhaps matching TRBD1 (7 bases). CDR3 sequence reads: CASSLGTGGADTQYF. CDR3 in DNA: TGTGCCAGCAGCTTAGGGACAGGAGGGGCAGATACGCAGTATTTT.